A single TCR beta chain is shown here with its context. Relative to the germline gene, one junction end is altered; a read error may explain this. Clones were sequenced by immunoSEQ multiplex PCR, and TCRdb holds only the in-frame ones, with some missing. In the table there are around 250,000 clones, approximately 83% of which are singletons. The data are from a study of blood T cell repertoires in COVID-19. The wider study: PBMCs, B-cell-depleted T cells, or T cells were the source of the cDNA or gDNA that made up the material.

CDR3 length: 15 residues. Germline assignment: CDR1 MDHEN and CDR2 SYDVKM. This sequence originates from a man between 25 and 39 years old who had recovered from COVID-19. What was sequenced was peripheral blood. V gene TRBV28 combines with J gene TRBJ2-2; TRBD2 matches 7 bases. CDR3 sequence reads: CASSTKLAFHRGAVF. In DNA, the CDR3 is TGTGCCAGCAGTACAAAACTAGCGTTCCACCGGGGAGCTGTTTTT.